This record looks at one T cell receptor (beta chain) sequence and its context. It has no known antigen specificity. Nothing much larger sits one base from this clone, and base qualities are not available. The donors were healthy, HIV-negative adults with no recently reported acute infections or vaccinations. Only Caucasian adults living in Nashville, Tennessee, USA were represented among the donors. CD4+ T cells were enriched through magnetic negative selection, after which naive cells were positively selected on CD45RA and the remaining negative fraction served as the memory subset. After blood collection by leukapheresis, PBMCs were isolated using Ficoll-Histopaque density gradient centrifugation and then cryopreserved in the vapor phase of liquid nitrogen. Purity and quantity of every magnetically sorted T cell population were checked by analytical flow cytometry. Each sorted fraction had its genomic DNA isolated and then quantified by UV absorbance on a Nanodrop 2000c.

The sample is drawn from a study of shared clonotypes between healthy human individuals (dated by TCRdb to 2020 to 2022). For the study in its entirety: A few men and two women, aged 18 to 49 years, made up the cohort. To estimate repertoire size and how much clonotype sharing occurs between individuals, the study deeply sequenced the blood TCR repertoires of about five healthy adults. Libraries were prepared and TCR repertoires were sequenced by different laboratories using diverse techniques, in order to increase sequencing depth and limit assay-specific biases. For each donor, CD4 naive and CD4 memory were each run on three plates, CD8 naive on two plates, and CD8 memory on one plate. Leukapheresis yielded between about 0.9 and 9 billion PBMCs per donor. General conclusions and limits of the study: Compared with non-shared clonotypes, clonotypes shared by all four sorted-subset donors had higher generation probabilities. Because the study included only a small number of donors, the genetic and exposure-history diversity represented was limited. Rarefaction of sorted-subset datasets indicated incomplete sequencing despite the large sequencing depth. Across a handful of donors, roughly 5.1% of naive CD4, approximately 4% of naive CD8, under 2.5% of memory CD4, and under 0.45% of memory CD8 clonotypes were shared. Pairwise subsampling indicated that sequencing depth was expected to affect the degree of clonotype sharing among donors. Sampling was limited to blood, and TCR repertoires in tissue likely differ from TCR repertoires in blood. Naive subsets generally had larger estimated clonotype richness than memory subsets did.

Using the deep immunoSEQ assay, TCR CDR3 regions were amplified from genomic DNA by multiplex PCR. Genomic DNA extracted from each cell subset was distributed evenly over all wells of several immunoSEQ 96-well plates, and each plate served as one replicate. For sorted subsets, each replicate PCR was loaded with 200 to 250 ng genomic DNA, equivalent to about 30,000 T cell genomes. The purified libraries were quantified using a Qubit 3.0 fluorometer, sized with a Bioanalyzer 2100, and then quantified again using the KAPA Library Quantification kit. A separate single-read 150-cycle Illumina NextSeq 550 flow cell was used to sequence each immunoSEQ 96-well plate. The original pipeline was this. Because the immunoSEQ output included only junctional sequences and no quality scores, the filtering could not be the same as the filtering used for full-length reads. Sequences were annotated with PyIR, a Python wrapper for IgBLAST v1.9, using IMGT germline references to assign V/J genes and CDR3. Any read was removed if the V/J assignment was weak (E-value above 1e-6), the CDR3 was missing, or the read contained stop codons, out-of-frame junctions, or ambiguous translated residues. V3J clonotypes were defined as sequences sharing an identical inferred V gene, J gene, and CDR3 amino acid sequence. Percentage overlap between repertoires was calculated by dividing the number of shared unique clonotypes by the size of the smaller repertoire. RTK rarefaction, the Chao1 estimator, and Recon v2.1 estimates of unobserved clonotypes were used to assess repertoire richness. Generation probabilities for all TCRbeta clonotypes obtained by the gDNA method from four donors were computed using OLGA. TCRdb mirrors the immuneACCESS table, restricted to in-frame sequences. Some clones are absent from its copies; in checked studies, under half trace to an unresolved V gene, and the reason for the others is unknown. The V and J calls and clone size come from that table; D and trimming were worked out from the DNA. This sample has under 1,100,000 clones in its table, and approximately 72% of those were observed once. Approximately 1.5% of the sample lies in the top ten.

The CDR3 has 14 amino acids, counting the end cysteine and phenylalanine. Of all the DNA, just the CDR3 is kept, 42 bases in frame from base 1. The V end loses 5 bases and the J end loses 0 bases, and a stretch of 11 bases separates them. Reading the germline V gene (reference sequence) gives CDR1 SGHNT and CDR2 YYREEE. The origin of this receptor is a man aged 18 to 30 in good health. The chain is encoded by TRBV5-4 joined to TRBJ1-2; TRBD1 is a possible D gene, resting on 6 matching bases. The material sequenced was memory CD4+ T cells sorted from blood. The cell subset or site label here, explained by the study, means: CD45RA-negative fraction. The DNA sequence reads TGTGCCAGCAGGCTGACAGGCCCTAACTATGGCTACACCTTC. This gives the protein CASRLTGPNYGYTF.